The 9 T cell receptor beta chains in this list originate from one sample, sequenced in a study of blood T cells in healthy people across ages. PCR was performed a second time for about 6 to 12 cycles using a sample-barcoded 5' primer and a J-beta primer mix. MiXCR was run by TCRdb on the 5' RACE reads, yielding one entry per CDR3 protein. The sample shows hundreds of thousands of distinct CDR3 sequences, around 20% of them seen only once. The sample was blood. The receptors originated from a man in his 70s in good health.

The chain joins TRBV12-3 or TRBV12-4 to TRBJ1-2; possibly TRBD1 for D (6 bases). The CDR3 totals 13 residues. Trimming removed 1 base from V and 8 bases from J, with 11 bases in between. The chain's CDR3 is CASSLGGREGYTF. The CDR3 DNA sequence: TGTGCCAGCAGTTTAGGGGGGCGGGAAGGCTACACCTTC.

This clonotype was recorded a few times. Mismatch with germline at one junction end may stem from a read error. The rearrangement uses TRBV27 and TRBJ2-3; 10 nucleotides line up with TRBD1. This CDR3 has 16 residues. Germline CDR1 and CDR2: MNHEY and SMNVEV (reference sequence). CDR3 nucleotides: TGTGCCAGCAGTTTACAGGGACAGGGGTTTACAGACACGCAGTATTTT. Encoded protein: CASSLQGQGFTDTQYF.

The gene calls are TRBV12-3 or TRBV12-4 and TRBJ2-2; D might be TRBD1 or TRBD2, each matching 5 bases. This CDR3 comprises 13 residues. Trimming took 11 bases from V and 6 from J, leaving 16 bases between them. This CDR3 reads CACGGGFAGELFF. The CDR3 DNA reads as TGTGCCTGTGGTGGGGGTTTCGCCGGGGAGCTGTTTTTT.

This clonotype was seen at least ten times. The chain carries TRBV6-2 or TRBV6-3 and TRBJ2-5, with D perhaps assigned TRBD1 or TRBD2 (5 bases each). CDR3 length equals 14 residues. Germline-derived CDR1 and CDR2 are MNHEY and SVGEGT. The ends were cut back, 6 bases at V and 2 bases at J, with 13 bases in the middle. CDR3 in DNA: TGTGCCAGCAGAACCGGGACGGAACAAGAGACCCAGTACTTC. This gives the protein CASRTGTEQETQYF.

The genes are TRBV4-1 and TRBJ2-2; no clear D gene. The V and J ends lost 0 bases and 1 base respectively, with 6 bases between them. CDR3 length: 15 residues. In germline, CDR1 is MGHRA, CDR2 YSYEKL. This CDR3 is CASSQEHRNTGELFF. CDR3 bases: TGCGCCAGCAGCCAAGAACACCGGAACACCGGGGAGCTGTTTTTT.

This clonotype appeared a few times. The rearrangement links TRBV7-2 to TRBJ1-1, with a tentative D call TRBD1 (6 bases). CDR1 is SGHTA, CDR2 FQGNSA, per germline. Trimming cost V 1 base and J 3 bases, with 15 bases left between them. The CDR3 has 16 residues. CDR3 loop: CASSLDVGGADTEAFF. CDR3 DNA sequence: TGTGCCAGCAGCTTAGATGTTGGGGGCGCCGACACTGAAGCTTTCTTT. The full variable domain, with the rest looked up from reference TRBV7-2 and TRBJ1-1, is GAGVSQSPSNKVTEKGKDVELRCDPISGHTALYWYRQSLGQGLEFLIYFQGNSAPDKSGLPSDRFSAERTGGSVSTLTIQRTQQEDSAVYLCASSLDVGGADTEAFFGQGTRLTVV.

This clonotype was recorded a few times. The chain couples TRBV9 to TRBJ2-3; D ambiguous. The V end was cut by 4 bases, the J end by 5 bases, with 14 bases between. The CDR3 extends over 14 amino acids. Germline V lookup: CDR1 SGDLS, CDR2 YYNGEE. The CDR3 protein is CASSPYLREDTQYF. The CDR3 DNA is TGTGCCAGCAGCCCCTACCTGAGAGAAGATACGCAGTATTTT.

This clonotype was found a few times. The genes are TRBV12-3 or TRBV12-4 and TRBJ1-4; possible D gene TRBD1, 5 bases. V was shortened by 5 bases and J by 3 bases, with 10 bases between the two germline ends. The CDR3 covers 14 residues. The CDR3 here is CASSPRQPNEKLFF. The CDR3 DNA is TGTGCCAGCAGTCCGAGACAGCCTAATGAAAAACTGTTTTTT.

Only a few counts were recorded for this clonotype. The chain couples TRBV28 to TRBJ2-7, with 9 positions matching TRBD2. Germline trimming cut 6 bases from V and 4 bases from J; bases unmatched to any gene: 10. The CDR3 spans 15 residues. The V gene's germline CDR1 is MDHEN and CDR2 SYDVKM. The CDR3 bases are TGTGCCAGCAGCCTTAGCGGGAGCGAGGGGTACGAGCAGTACTTC. Its protein is CASSLSGSEGYEQYF.